Sequencing of this T cell receptor beta chain was carried out in a study of cytomegalovirus exposure and HLA in healthy donors. The table came from immunoSEQ multiplex PCR; TCRdb's copy has only in-frame clones and leaves some out. Of 150,000 to 200,000 clones in the sample, 88% were seen once. Overall study findings and caveats: Cytomegalovirus status was reportedly diagnosed by the classifier with high specificity and sensitivity. Rarity held for most TCR sequences, but there were some public TCRs that occurred in many donors.

Many counts were recorded for this clone. Its target is not known. CDR3 length: 14 residues. Germline values: CDR1 SGHTA, CDR2 FQGNSA. V was pared by 3 bases and J by 7 bases, with 6 bases of the junction left unmatched. Sequenced input: PBMCs. J is TRBJ1-5 and V is TRBV7-2, with TRBD1 matching 7 bases. This TCR was sampled from a man younger than 30 in good health and CMV-seronegative. The CDR3 DNA is TGTGCCAGCAGCTTCGACAGGGATGGGCAGCCCCAGCATTTT. Its translation is CASSFDRDGQPQHF.